The 6 T cell receptor beta chains below all came from one sample that was sequenced in a study of blood T cell repertoires in COVID-19. The assay was immunoSEQ multiplex PCR, and TCRdb's table has in-frame clones only and misses some. The sample lists about 160,000 clones; roughly 90% were seen once. The material sequenced was PBMCs or T cells enriched from blood (not recorded which). The receptors were sampled from a woman aged 45-60 years who had recovered from COVID-19.

This chain connects TRBV5-6 to TRBJ1-1; 10 bases map to TRBD1. Germline values: CDR1 SGHDT, CDR2 YYEEEE. The CDR3 covers 15 residues. V was clipped by 4 bases and J by 6 bases; unmatched bases: 9. The CDR3 nucleotides read TGTGCCAGCAGCCCTTGGGGACAGGGGCAGTCTGAAGCTTTCTTT. It is translated as CASSPWGQGQSEAFF.

The chain combines TRBV6-2 or TRBV6-3 with TRBJ2-7; a possible D gene is TRBD1 (5 bases). The CDR3 is made up of 14 amino acids. V gave up 3 bases and J gave up 5 bases, with 14 bases separating them. Germline V gene lookup returns CDR1 MNHEY and CDR2 SVGEGT. The CDR3 loop is CASSYTTVPNEQYF. CDR3 nucleotide sequence: TGTGCCAGCAGTTATACGACAGTTCCGAACGAGCAGTACTTC.

V and J are TRBV7-2 and TRBJ1-1; no clear D. The germline V gene encodes CDR1 SGHTA and CDR2 FQGNSA. The V end was cut by 3 bases, the J end by 10 bases, with 12 bases between. The CDR3 length is 12 residues. CDR3 sequence (DNA): TGTGCCAGCAGCTTTAATTCCCTAATAGCTTTCTTT. Amino acid sequence: CASSFNSLIAFF.

The chain uses TRBV5-1 and TRBJ2-7; TRBD1 might be the D (5 bases). The CDR3 consists of 14 residues. Germline-derived CDR1 and CDR2 are SGHRS and YFSETQ. The V and J ends lost 4 bases and 0 bases respectively, with 11 bases between them. This CDR3 is CASSQQDSSYEQYF. CDR3 in DNA: TGCGCCAGCAGCCAACAAGACAGCTCCTACGAGCAGTACTTC. The entire variable domain, with the rest obtained from reference TRBV5-1 and TRBJ2-7, is as follows: KAGVTQTPRYLIKTRGQQVTLSCSPISGHRSVSWYQQTPGQGLQFLFEYFSETQRNKGNFPGRFSGRQFSNSRSEMNVSTLELGDSALYLCASSQQDSSYEQYFGPGTRLTVT.

In DNA form, the CDR3 reads TGTGCCAGCAGCACAAGGCTTCTAAGCGCCGGGGAGCTGTTTTTT. Its translation is CASSTRLLSAGELFF. The V gene is TRBV11-3, the J gene TRBJ2-2; unclear D gene. Germline assignment: CDR1 SGHNT and CDR2 YENEEA. With 5 bases removed from V and 6 bases from J, the gap between germline ends came to 16 bases. The CDR3 sequence is 15 residues long. The full variable domain, its missing parts supplied by reference TRBV11-3 and TRBJ2-2, is EAGVVQSPRYKIIEKKQPVAFWCNPISGHNTLYWYLQNLGQGPELLIRYENEEAVDDSQLPKDRFSAERLKGVDSTLKIQPAELGDSAVYLCASSTRLLSAGELFFGEGSRLTVL.

The V gene is TRBV2, the J gene TRBJ2-5; perhaps TRBD2 as D (6 bases). Per the germline V gene, CDR1 is SNHLY and CDR2 is FYNNEI. V lost 5 bases, J lost 5 bases, and 18 bases lay in between. CDR3 length equals 15 residues. The CDR3 nucleotides read TGTGCCAGCAGTCGAGTTCCAGCGGCGGGGGAGACCCAGTACTTC. This translates into CASSRVPAAGETQYF.